Below are 26 T cell receptor beta chains sequenced from a single sample in a study of identical twins. TCRdb independently ran MiXCR on the 5' RACE reads; one entry per CDR3 protein. The repertoire consists of under 1 million distinct CDR3 sequences, with more than 9% occurring once and the leading ten covering around 1.6%. This sample was shared with a second study, whose subject was yellow fever vaccine responses in identical twins.

Sequenced input: PBMCs. The receptors were gathered from a woman younger than 30 in good health.

The gene calls are TRBV6-5 and TRBJ1-2; D uncertain. The CDR3 length is 14 residues. With 2 bases removed from V and 10 bases from J, the gap between germline ends came to 17 bases. CDR1 and CDR2 (germline): MNHEY, SVGAGI. CDR3 bases: TGTGCCAGCAGTTACGGTATAGGTCTTGGTACCTACACCTTC. Its translation: CASSYGIGLGTYTF.

This clonotype was observed at least ten times. V is TRBV20-1 and J is TRBJ1-1; TRBD1 is a possible D gene (5 bases). Deletions cut 4 bases from V and 11 bases from J, with 11 bases between. CDR3 length: 10 amino acids. Germline V CDR1 and CDR2: DFQATT, SNEGSKA (reference sequence). The DNA of the CDR3 is TGCAGTGCTAAGGGGCCCGAGGCTTTCTTT. Translated: CSAKGPEAFF.

This clonotype was observed at least ten times. The V call is TRBV29-1, the J call TRBJ2-3; 8 bases agree with TRBD2. Germline V gene sequence: CDR1 SQVTM, CDR2 ANQGSEA. V lost 2 bases to trimming and J lost 2 bases; unmatched junction nucleotides: 3. This CDR3 comprises 14 residues. CDR3 DNA sequence: TGCAGCGTTGAACTAGCGGGCTACACAGATACGCAGTATTTT. It is translated as CSVELAGYTDTQYF.

This clonotype was counted at least ten times. The chain couples TRBV15 to TRBJ2-5; D not certain. Germline V CDR1 and CDR2: LNHNV, YYDKDF (reference sequence). V lost 6 bases and J lost 4, with 6 bases in between. The CDR3 loop spans 11 amino acids. The chain's CDR3 is CATREVETQYF. As DNA, the CDR3 is TGTGCCACCAGAGAAGTAGAGACCCAGTACTTC.

V is TRBV4-1 and J is TRBJ1-4, with a possible D match to TRBD1 (6 bases). V was cut by 1 base and J by 8 bases, with 11 bases left in between. There are 14 residues in the CDR3. Per the germline V gene, CDR1 is MGHRA and CDR2 is YSYEKL. The CDR3 sequence: CASSQVAGDEKLFF. CDR3 in DNA: TGCGCCAGCAGCCAAGTCGCAGGGGACGAAAAACTGTTTTTT.

This clonotype was counted between two and nine times. The chain has TRBV12-3 or TRBV12-4 and TRBJ2-7, with 7 bases matching TRBD2. The CDR3 covers 16 residues. Trimming removed 1 base from V and 7 bases from J; junction bases left unmatched: 13. CDR3 loop: CASSLGAGTIGGEQYV. DNA of the CDR3: TGTGCCAGCAGTTTAGGGGCAGGAACTATCGGGGGGGAGCAGTACGTC.

This clonotype was seen a handful of times. This chain links TRBV29-1 with TRBJ2-1; the D call may be TRBD1 or TRBD2 (5 bases each). Trimming removed 5 bases at V and 0 bases at J, with 20 bases between. The CDR3 spans 17 residues. Germline V gene sequence: CDR1 SQVTM, CDR2 ANQGSEA. CDR3 DNA: TGCAGCGTTAGGGCCCCCCGCCCAGGGAGCTCCTACAATGAGCAGTTCTTC. As protein: CSVRAPRPGSSYNEQFF.

This clonotype appeared many times. The V call is TRBV12-3 or TRBV12-4, the J call TRBJ1-5; D gene ambiguous. This CDR3 contains 12 residues. Trimming removed 5 bases at V and 10 bases at J, with 12 bases between. The CDR3 is CASSPWLGPQHF. The CDR3 bases are TGTGCCAGCAGTCCATGGCTAGGTCCCCAGCATTTT.

This chain links TRBV5-1 with TRBJ2-1; 8 bases align to TRBD2. The CDR3 contains 16 residues. V was clipped by 4 bases and J by 2 bases; unmatched bases: 8. The germline gives CDR1 SGHRS, CDR2 YFSETQ. Here the CDR3 reads CASSRDTSGPYNEQFF. CDR3 sequence (DNA): TGCGCCAGCAGCCGAGATACTAGCGGCCCCTACAATGAGCAGTTCTTC.

The rearrangement joins TRBV5-5 to TRBJ2-7, with 9 bases lining up with TRBD1. CDR3 length: 16 amino acids. V was pared by 6 bases and J by 3 bases, with 13 bases of the junction left unmatched. CDR1 is SGHKS and CDR2 is YYEKEE in the germline V gene (reference sequence). The CDR3 DNA is TGTGCCAGCAACTCCGCCGGGACAGGGCTAGGCTACGAGCAGTACTTC. Translation gives CASNSAGTGLGYEQYF.

This clonotype was counted only a few times. This chain links TRBV24-1 with TRBJ2-1; tentatively, D is TRBD2 (7 bases). There are 16 residues in the CDR3. V lost 3 bases and J 6 bases, leaving 17 bases between the germline ends. Germline V gene sequence: CDR1 KGHDR, CDR2 SFDVKD. The CDR3: CATSDRTAGIGNEQFF. CDR3 bases: TGTGCCACCAGTGATAGGACAGCGGGAATAGGCAATGAGCAGTTCTTC.

This clonotype was recorded a few times. The rearrangement joins TRBV12-3 or TRBV12-4 to TRBJ2-1; D gene unclear. There are 15 residues in the CDR3. V was cut by 7 bases and J by 5 bases, with 18 bases left in between. CDR3 in DNA: TGTGCCAGCATCCCAGAGAAGGCTCGTCACAATGAGCAGTTCTTC. It translates to CASIPEKARHNEQFF.

This clonotype was counted only a few times. The J gene is TRBJ1-5, the V gene TRBV15, with D possibly matching TRBD1 (5 bases). Per germline, CDR1 LNHNV and CDR2 YYDKDF (reference sequence). The CDR3 has 16 residues. V was pared by 1 base and J by 0 bases, with 10 bases between. CDR3 sequence: CATSRVGGNSNQPQHF. CDR3 bases: TGTGCCACCAGCAGAGTCGGGGGAAATAGCAATCAGCCCCAGCATTTT.

This clonotype was found a few times. V and J are TRBV15 and TRBJ1-4; TRBD1 matches at 9 bases. This CDR3 comprises 16 residues. Trimming took 0 bases from V and 8 from J; bases not matched to a gene: 7. Germline-derived CDR1 and CDR2 are LNHNV and YYDKDF (reference sequence). CDR3 amino acids: CATSRDQGTGNEKLFF. CDR3 DNA: TGTGCCACCAGCAGAGATCAGGGGACAGGGAACGAAAAACTGTTTTTT.

This clonotype was picked up a small number of times. The chain is built from TRBV6-1 and TRBJ1-2; TRBD1 might be the D (5 bases). The V gene lost 6 bases and the J gene lost 6 bases, with 14 bases spanning the gap. From germline, CDR1 is MNHNS and CDR2 SASEGT. There are 13 residues in the CDR3. The DNA for the CDR3 is TGTGCCAGCAGAAAGGGACCGGTAAATGGCTACACCTTC. Translating gives CASRKGPVNGYTF.

J is TRBJ1-3 and V is TRBV27, with D possibly TRBD1 on 6 matching bases. The length of the CDR3 is 14 residues. Germline-derived CDR1 and CDR2 are MNHEY and SMNVEV (reference sequence). Trimming stripped 6 bases from V and 2 bases from J, with 11 bases between. The CDR3 coding sequence is TGTGCCAGCAGCACAGGGCCTCCTGGAAACACCATATATTTT. As protein: CASSTGPPGNTIYF.

The chain couples TRBV29-1 to TRBJ2-5; D possibly corresponds to TRBD1 (5 bases). The germline gives CDR1 SQVTM, CDR2 ANQGSEA. The CDR3 extends over 13 amino acids. Trimming removed 4 bases at V and 5 bases at J, with 14 bases between. The CDR3 coding sequence is TGCAGCGTTGCATTACAGGCGCAGGAGACCCAGTACTTC. Residues: CSVALQAQETQYF.

This clonotype has more than one count but fewer than ten. Mismatch with germline at one junction end may stem from a read error. The rearrangement links TRBV29-1 to TRBJ2-1; maybe TRBD1 (6 bases). Per the germline V gene, CDR1 is SQVTM and CDR2 is ANQGSEA. This CDR3 is built from 17 residues. In nucleotides, the CDR3 is TGCAGCGTCCACCCACCTTCCCGGGACACCTCCTTCAATGAGCAGTTCTTC. This translates into CSVHPPSRDTSFNEQFF.

This sequence joins TRBV12-3 or TRBV12-4 and TRBJ2-1; 9 bases line up with TRBD2. With V trimmed by 7 bases and J by 12 bases, 13 bases remained unmatched. This CDR3 comprises 14 residues. The CDR3 bases are TGTGCCAGCATGGGACTAGCCCCGCCCAGAGGGCAGTTCTTC. Protein sequence: CASMGLAPPRGQFF.

In this sample, this clonotype turned up a few times. The rearrangement uses TRBV21-1 and TRBJ2-7; TRBD1 was called by the table and not checked on the DNA. TRBV21-1 is classified as a pseudogene. The CDR3 is 15 amino acids. CDR3 protein: CASSKEGQGDYEQYF. CDR3 nucleotides: TGTGCCAGCAGCAAAGAGGGACAGGGGGACTACGAGCAGTACTTC.

This chain connects TRBV19 to TRBJ1-2; D remains ambiguous. Trimming removed 6 bases from V and 3 bases from J, with 14 bases in between. The CDR3 extends over 14 amino acids. The germline CDR1 and CDR2 sequences are LNHDA and SQIVND (reference sequence). The CDR3 DNA reads TGTGCCAGTAGGACTAGAACAGACGACTATGGCTACACCTTC. This codes for CASRTRTDDYGYTF. Looking up the rest from reference TRBV19 and TRBJ1-2 gives the full variable domain: DGGITQSPKYLFRKEGQNVTLSCEQNLNHDAMYWYRQDPGQGLRLIYYSQIVNDFQKGDIAEGYSVSREKKESFPLTVTSAQKNPTAFYLCASRTRTDDYGYTFGSGTRLTVV.

The genes are TRBV14 and TRBJ2-1; D may be TRBD1 or TRBD2 (5 bases each). CDR1 and CDR2 (germline): SGHDN, FVKESK. CDR3 length equals 18 residues. Trimming stripped 3 bases from V and 0 bases from J, with 18 bases between. CDR3 bases: TGTGCCAGCAGCCAGGGAAGGAGGAAGGGGAGCTCCTACAATGAGCAGTTCTTC. Its protein product is CASSQGRRKGSSYNEQFF.

As DNA, the CDR3 is TGTGCCAGCAGCCCACGGCGGCTTACTAATGAAAAACTGTTTTTT. This gives the protein CASSPRRLTNEKLFF. The rearrangement links TRBV7-9 to TRBJ1-4, with D uncertain. The germline V gene has CDR1 SEHNR and CDR2 FQNEAQ (reference sequence). The CDR3 contains 15 residues. Trimming left V 5 bases short and J 2 bases short, with 12 bases between.

This clonotype was seen a handful of times. The chain joins TRBV11-3 to TRBJ2-1, with D possibly being TRBD1 (5 bases). The V and J ends lost 5 bases and 7 bases respectively, with 9 bases between them. CDR1 and CDR2 (germline): SGHNT, YENEEA. The CDR3 runs to 12 residues. The chain's CDR3 is CASSQDTNEQFF. CDR3 DNA: TGTGCCAGCAGCCAGGACACAAATGAGCAGTTCTTC.

This clonotype was counted between two and nine times. The chain combines TRBV27 with TRBJ2-3, with a possible D match to TRBD2 (7 bases). Germline CDR1 reads MNHEY; CDR2 reads SMNVEV (reference sequence). V gave up 5 bases and J gave up 4 bases, with 16 bases separating them. This CDR3 contains 15 residues. This chain's CDR3 is CASSPTGGRADTQYF. CDR3 coding DNA: TGTGCCAGCAGTCCAACCGGGGGGCGCGCAGATACGCAGTATTTT.

The V call is TRBV7-8, the J call TRBJ2-4, with no clear D. Germline loops: CDR1 SGHVS, CDR2 FQNEAQ. This CDR3 contains 15 residues. V lost 0 bases, J lost 0 bases, and 6 bases lay in between. CDR3 in amino acids: CASSLASVAKNIQYF. Written as DNA, the CDR3 is TGTGCCAGCAGCTTAGCGTCGGTAGCCAAAAACATTCAGTACTTC.